This T cell receptor beta chain was captured by sequencing in a study of blood T cells in healthy people across ages. The CDR3 is 15 residues long. The germline gives CDR1 SGHKS, CDR2 YYEKEE (reference sequence). Trimming took 0 bases from V and 2 from J, leaving 9 bases between them. Each donor supplied around 10 milliliters of peripheral blood. Primers used in a second PCR of about 7 to 12 cycles were a sample-barcoded 5' primer and a J-beta primer mix. Every molecule of cDNA carried a tag from a template-switch adaptor with 12 random nucleotides. Each CDR3 protein is one row after TCRdb ran MiXCR on the 5' RACE reads. The sample includes about 1,800,000 distinct CDR3 sequences, about 30% of them seen just once.

The chain links TRBV5-5 to TRBJ2-1; D call uncertain. Material for sequencing was blood. The TCR comes from a woman aged 30 to 39 in good health. The CDR3 region is CASSLAWATYNEQFF. Written as DNA, the CDR3 is TGTGCCAGCAGCTTGGCCTGGGCTACCTACAATGAGCAGTTCTTC.